Below are 20 T cell receptor beta chains sequenced from a single sample in a study of shared clonotypes between healthy human individuals. Some clones are missing from TCRdb's copy, which holds only in-frame ones; the method was immunoSEQ multiplex PCR. The table lists about 1.1 million clones, around 77% of them singletons. The specimen was memory CD4+ T cells from PBMCs. Subset specified: CD45RA-negative fraction. The receptors were gathered from a man aged 18 to 30 in good health. Some clones in this sample may be carry-over from other donors' samples.

The chain recombines TRBV10-3 with TRBJ2-1, with 7 bases that match TRBD2. V dropped 8 bases and J dropped 5; count of bases not matched to a gene: 18. CDR1 is ENHRY, CDR2 SYGVKD, per germline. The CDR3 consists of 17 residues. CDR3 nucleotides: TGTGCCATCTTGCGGGCCGGAAAGCGGGGCCCCGACAATGAGCAGTTCTTC. Translated: CAILRAGKRGPDNEQFF.

This chain joins TRBV18 and TRBJ2-5; no clear D gene. V dropped 0 bases and J dropped 1 base, with 6 bases sitting between them. Germline V gene data show CDR1 as KGHSH and CDR2 as LQKENI. The CDR3 spans 14 residues. CDR3 sequence reads: CASSPPAVQETQYF. The CDR3 DNA follows: TGTGCCAGCTCACCACCTGCGGTCCAAGAGACCCAGTACTTC.

The CDR3 DNA is TGTGCCAGCAGGGAATTAAACACTGAAGCTTTCTTT. It encodes CASRELNTEAFF. The gene calls are TRBV6-5 and TRBJ1-1; no definite D call. Per the germline V gene, CDR1 is MNHEY and CDR2 is SVGAGI. The CDR3 extends over 12 amino acids. Trimming took 6 bases from V and 2 from J, leaving 7 bases between them.

As for this clone: A junction boundary mismatches the germline segment, possibly from a read error. The rearrangement uses TRBV5-4 and TRBJ2-4; 14 positions match TRBD2. The CDR3 has 19 amino acids. Germline CDR1 SGHNT, CDR2 YYREEE (reference sequence). CDR3 in amino acids: CASSLTTGLAGGSKNIRYF. The CDR3 bases are TGTGCCAGCAGCCTAACGACAGGACTAGCGGGAGGTTCCAAAAACATTCGGTACTTC. The variable domain in full, completed from reference TRBV5-4 and TRBJ2-4, reads ETGVTQSPTHLIKTRGQQVTLRCSSQSGHNTVSWYQQALGQGPQFIFQYYREEENGRGNFPPRFSGLQFPNYSSELNVNALELDDSALYLCASSLTTGLAGGSKNIRYFGAGTRLSVL.

As concerns this clone: A much larger clone differs from this one at a single base, so this may be a read error. The CDR3 DNA follows: TGTGCCGGCAGGAGGACAGATTACGAGCAGTACTTC. It specifies CAGRRTDYEQYF. The chain combines TRBV6-5 with TRBJ2-7; tentatively, D is TRBD1 (6 bases). The CDR3 runs to 12 residues. The germline V gene encodes CDR1 MNHEY and CDR2 SVGAGI.

J is TRBJ2-5 and V is TRBV7-9, with 7 bases identical to TRBD1. CDR1 and CDR2 from the germline V gene are SEHNR and FQNEAQ (reference sequence). V gave up 3 bases and J gave up 2 bases; unmatched junction bases: 6. The CDR3 has 15 residues. DNA of the CDR3: TGTGCCAGCAGCTTGGGTACAGGGGTGCAAGAGACCCAGTACTTC. Translated, it gives CASSLGTGVQETQYF. Filled out from reference TRBV7-9 and TRBJ2-5, the complete variable domain reads DTGVSQNPRHKITKRGQNVTFRCDPISEHNRLYWYRQTLGQGPEFLTYFQNEAQLEKSRLLSDRFSAERPKGSFSTLEIQRTEQGDSAMYLCASSLGTGVQETQYFGPGTRLLVL.

V usage is TRBV9 and J usage is TRBJ2-5; 11 bases are shared with TRBD2. The junction had 9 bases not matched to a gene; V was cut back by 6 bases and J by 5 bases. The CDR3 has 15 amino acids. Germline-derived CDR1 and CDR2 are SGDLS and YYNGEE. CDR3 DNA sequence: TGTGCCAGCACCCGTAGTGGGACTAGCGGCGAGACCCAGTACTTC. Its protein is CASTRSGTSGETQYF.

J is TRBJ2-7 and V is TRBV10-2; either TRBD1 or TRBD2 may supply D (5 bases each). Germline assignment: CDR1 WSHSY and CDR2 SAAADI. Trimming shortened V by 10 bases and J by 2 bases, and 15 bases separated the two germline ends. The CDR3 totals 13 residues. CDR3 sequence: CATSRDPPYEQYF. In DNA, the CDR3 is TGCGCCACCTCGAGGGACCCCCCCTACGAGCAGTACTTC.

The rearrangement uses TRBV15 and TRBJ2-7; TRBD2 agrees at 7 bases. CDR3 length: 14 residues. Germline CDR1 reads LNHNV; CDR2 reads YYDKDF (reference sequence). J gave up 2 bases and V 0 bases, and 1 base lay outside the gene matches. The CDR3: CATSREAGAYEQYF. CDR3 in DNA: TGTGCCACCAGCAGAGAGGCGGGGGCCTACGAGCAGTACTTC.

This clone occurred a few times. The V and J genes are TRBV10-3 and TRBJ2-3; possible D gene TRBD1, 5 bases. CDR3 length: 15 residues. V shed 2 bases and J shed 1 base, with 10 bases lying between them. The germline V gene has CDR1 ENHRY and CDR2 SYGVKD. CDR3 in amino acids: CAISEQGSGTDTQYF. The CDR3 region has the DNA TGTGCCATCAGTGAGCAGGGCTCGGGCACAGATACGCAGTATTTT.

This clone was counted a few times. The V and J genes are TRBV28 and TRBJ1-1; D gene unclear. The CDR3 length is 13 residues. The V end was cut by 2 bases, the J end by 1 base, with 5 bases between. Germline CDR1 reads MDHEN; CDR2 reads SYDVKM. CDR3 protein: CASSLPSNTEAFF. In DNA form, the CDR3 reads TGTGCCAGCAGTTTACCGTCGAACACTGAAGCTTTCTTT.

This clone was found once. The chain is built from TRBV2 and TRBJ2-7, with 8 bases aligning to TRBD2. V dropped 4 bases and J dropped 4; count of bases not matched to a gene: 6. This CDR3 comprises 14 residues. CDR1 is SNHLY and CDR2 is FYNNEI in the germline V gene. CDR3 in DNA: TGTGCCAGCAGTGTTCAGCGGGAGAGGTACGAGCAGTACTTC. The encoded protein is CASSVQRERYEQYF. The full variable domain, in which reference TRBV2 and TRBJ2-7 provide the parts outside the CDR3, is EPEVTQTPSHQVTQMGQEVILRCVPISNHLYFYWYRQILGQKVEFLVSFYNNEISEKSEIFDDQFSVERPDGSNFTLKIRSTKLEDSAMYFCASSVQRERYEQYFGPGTRLTVT.

The V and J genes are TRBV27 and TRBJ2-2, with TRBD2 matching over 11 bases. Germline V gene lookup returns CDR1 MNHEY and CDR2 SMNVEV (reference sequence). J gave up 6 bases and V 6 bases, and 6 bases lay outside the gene matches. CDR3 length equals 15 residues. CDR3 nucleotide sequence: TGTGCCAGCAGGATAGCGGGAGGGCCCGCCGGGGAGCTGTTTTTT. Its protein is CASRIAGGPAGELFF.

The chain carries TRBV4-3 and TRBJ2-5, with 8 bases that match TRBD2. Germline V CDR1 and CDR2: LGHNA, YSLEER. CDR3 size: 19 residues. The ends lost 0 bases at V and 5 bases at J; junction bases unmatched: 17. CDR3 in amino acids: CASSQDWGGSGSGRETQYF. The CDR3 nucleotides read TGCGCCAGCAGCCAAGATTGGGGGGGGAGCGGGAGTGGTCGGGAGACCCAGTACTTC.

This chain connects TRBV5-1 to TRBJ2-2, with D possibly called TRBD1 or TRBD2 (6 bases each). This CDR3 is built from 15 residues. The ends were cut back, 6 bases at V and 3 bases at J, with 15 bases in the middle. The germline V gene has CDR1 SGHRS and CDR2 YFSETQ. DNA for the CDR3: TGCGCCAGCACCGTTCGAAGGGGGGACACCGGGGAGCTGTTTTTT. Its protein is CASTVRRGDTGELFF.

The chain uses TRBV12-5 and TRBJ2-3; D call uncertain. The CDR3 contains 12 residues. Germline V gene lookup returns CDR1 LGHNT and CDR2 FRNRAP. Trimming cost V 7 bases and J 2 bases, with 7 bases left between them. The CDR3 nucleotides read TGTGCTAGTGCTCGTTCCACAGATACGCAGTATTTT. Protein: CASARSTDTQYF.

J is TRBJ2-1 and V is TRBV7-8, with 7 bases matching TRBD2. The CDR3 is 14 amino acids. Losses at the gene ends were 0 bases for V and 7 bases for J; bases not matched to a gene: 3. Germline V gives CDR1 SGHVS, CDR2 FQNEAQ. The CDR3 loop reads CASSLASGVNEQFF. CDR3 DNA sequence: TGTGCCAGCAGCTTAGCGAGCGGGGTTAATGAGCAGTTCTTC. Drawing the rest from reference TRBV7-8 and TRBJ2-1, the complete variable domain is GAGVSQSPRYKVAKRGQDVALRCDPISGHVSLFWYQQALGQGPEFLTYFQNEAQLDKSGLPSDRFFAERPEGSVSTLKIQRTQQEDSAVYLCASSLASGVNEQFFGPGTRLTVL.

The CDR3 loop reads CASSLGSGAGQPQHF. Here the CDR3 DNA reads TGCGCCAGCAGCTTGGGGTCGGGGGCCGGTCAGCCCCAGCATTTT. The rearrangement joins TRBV5-1 to TRBJ1-5; TRBD1 is a possible D gene (6 bases). The V end was cut by 0 bases, the J end by 6 bases, with 13 bases between. CDR1 is SGHRS and CDR2 is YFSETQ in the germline V gene. The CDR3 consists of 15 residues.

The V gene is TRBV27, the J gene TRBJ2-3, with D possibly being TRBD1 (6 bases). This CDR3 region has 14 residues. V was shortened by 1 base and J by 5 bases, with 10 bases between the two germline ends. Germline CDR1 MNHEY, CDR2 SMNVEV (reference sequence). The CDR3 spells CASSLWGHRDTQYF. Here the CDR3 DNA reads TGTGCCAGCAGTTTATGGGGGCATAGAGATACGCAGTATTTT.

The chain links TRBV10-3 to TRBJ2-1, with 10 bases aligning to TRBD1. J gave up 4 bases and V 5 bases, and 8 bases lay outside the gene matches. Germline lookup yields CDR1 ENHRY and CDR2 SYGVKD. CDR3 size: 16 residues. Here the CDR3 DNA reads TGTGCCATCAGTCATTCCGGGACAGGGGATTACAATGAGCAGTTCTTC. This codes for CAISHSGTGDYNEQFF.